This TCR beta chain emerged from a study of blood T cell repertoires in COVID-19. Study as a whole: Samples came from the United States, Italy and Spain, spanning acute and convalescent COVID-19. T cells, B-cell-depleted T cells, or PBMCs supplied cDNA or gDNA.

The germline V gene encodes CDR1 MDHEN and CDR2 SYDVKM. There are 11 residues in the CDR3. V shed 2 bases and J shed 5 bases, with 4 bases lying between them. In the original workflow: Using reference gene primer amplification, nucleated cell counts were estimated. The repertoire was sequenced with immunoSEQ multiplex PCR; TCRdb's copy has only in-frame clones and lacks some. Clone size and V and J calls were adopted from that table, with D and trimming inferred from the DNA. The sample yields some 190,000 clones, approximately 84% seen once. The table lists this clone with a count of one. The chain links TRBV28 to TRBJ2-7; no clear D gene. This sequence was found in a woman in her 70s with active or convalescent COVID-19. Sequencing was carried out using peripheral blood. CDR3 protein: CASSLRDEQYF. As DNA, the CDR3 is TGTGCCAGCAGTTTACGCGACGAGCAGTACTTC.